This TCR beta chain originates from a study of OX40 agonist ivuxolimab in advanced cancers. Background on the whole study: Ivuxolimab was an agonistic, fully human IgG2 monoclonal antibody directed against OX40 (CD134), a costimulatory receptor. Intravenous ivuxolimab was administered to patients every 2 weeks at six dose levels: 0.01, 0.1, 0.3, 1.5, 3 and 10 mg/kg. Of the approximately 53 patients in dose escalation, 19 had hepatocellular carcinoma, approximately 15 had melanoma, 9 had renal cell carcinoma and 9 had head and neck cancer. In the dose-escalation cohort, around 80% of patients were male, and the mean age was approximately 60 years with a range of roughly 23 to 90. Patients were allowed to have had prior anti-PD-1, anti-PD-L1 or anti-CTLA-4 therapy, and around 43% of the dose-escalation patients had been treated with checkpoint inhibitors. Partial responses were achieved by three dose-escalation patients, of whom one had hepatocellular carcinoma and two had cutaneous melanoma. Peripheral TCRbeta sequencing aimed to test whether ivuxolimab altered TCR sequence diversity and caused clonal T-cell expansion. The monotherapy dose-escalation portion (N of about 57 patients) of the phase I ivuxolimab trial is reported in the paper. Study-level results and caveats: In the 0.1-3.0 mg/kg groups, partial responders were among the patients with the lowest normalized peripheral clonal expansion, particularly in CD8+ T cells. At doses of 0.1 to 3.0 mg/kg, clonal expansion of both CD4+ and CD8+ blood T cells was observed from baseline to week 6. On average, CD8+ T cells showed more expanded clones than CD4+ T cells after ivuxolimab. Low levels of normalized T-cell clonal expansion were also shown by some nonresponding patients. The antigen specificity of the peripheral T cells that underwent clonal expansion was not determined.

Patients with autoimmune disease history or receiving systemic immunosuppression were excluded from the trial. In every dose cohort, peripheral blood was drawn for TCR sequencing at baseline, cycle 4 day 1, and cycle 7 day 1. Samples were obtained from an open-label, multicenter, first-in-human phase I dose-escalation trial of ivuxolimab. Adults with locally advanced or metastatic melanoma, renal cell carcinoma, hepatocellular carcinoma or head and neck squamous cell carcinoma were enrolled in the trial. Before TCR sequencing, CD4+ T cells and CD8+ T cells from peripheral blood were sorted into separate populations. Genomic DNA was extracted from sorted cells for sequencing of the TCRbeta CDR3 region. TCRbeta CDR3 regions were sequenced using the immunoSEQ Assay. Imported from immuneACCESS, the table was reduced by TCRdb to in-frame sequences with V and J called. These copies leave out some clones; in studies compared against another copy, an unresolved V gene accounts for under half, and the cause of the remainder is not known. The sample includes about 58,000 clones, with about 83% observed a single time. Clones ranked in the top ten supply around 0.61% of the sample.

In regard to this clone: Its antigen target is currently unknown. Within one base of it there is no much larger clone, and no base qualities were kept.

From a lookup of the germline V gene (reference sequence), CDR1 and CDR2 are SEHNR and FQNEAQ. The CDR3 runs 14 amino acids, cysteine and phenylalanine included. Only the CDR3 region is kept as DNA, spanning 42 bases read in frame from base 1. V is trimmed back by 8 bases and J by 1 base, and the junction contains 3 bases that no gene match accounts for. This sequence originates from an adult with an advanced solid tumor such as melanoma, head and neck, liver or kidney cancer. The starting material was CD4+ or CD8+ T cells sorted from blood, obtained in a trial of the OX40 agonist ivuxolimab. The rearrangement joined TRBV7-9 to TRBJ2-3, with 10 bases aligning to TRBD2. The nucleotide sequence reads TGTGCCAGCGGGCTAGCGGGAGGCACAGATACGCAGTATTTT. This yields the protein CASGLAGGTDTQYF.